One sample yielded the 11 T cell receptor beta chains listed below, sequenced in a study of cytomegalovirus exposure and HLA in healthy donors (dated by TCRdb to about 2017). Libraries were made using the immunoSEQ multiplex PCR assay. Imported from immuneACCESS, the table was reduced by TCRdb to in-frame sequences with V and J called. These copies leave out some clones; in studies compared against another copy, an unresolved V gene accounts for under half, and the cause of the remainder is not known. The table for this sample lists approximately 80,000 clones; more than 85% of them were counted only once. The ten top clones hold 3.6% of the sample. Material for sequencing was PBMCs. The receptors here all came from a woman in her twenties or thirties in good health and CMV-seronegative.

The rearrangement uses TRBV14 and TRBJ2-7; possible D gene TRBD1, 6 bases. Germline CDR1 SGHDN, CDR2 FVKESK. This CDR3 is built from 15 residues. With 0 bases removed from V and 0 bases from J, the gap between germline ends came to 9 bases. CDR3: CASSQEGGSSYEQYF. CDR3 coding DNA: TGTGCCAGCAGCCAAGAAGGGGGAAGCTCCTACGAGCAGTACTTC.

The chain employs TRBV28 and TRBJ2-5; tentative D call: TRBD1 (6 bases). The V end was cut by 8 bases, the J end by 5 bases, with 15 bases between. CDR1 is MDHEN and CDR2 is SYDVKM in the germline V gene. CDR3 length equals 13 residues. The CDR3 sequence is CASGAQGLETQYF. The CDR3 DNA follows: TGTGCCAGCGGGGCCCAGGGGTTGGAGACCCAGTACTTC.

J is TRBJ2-3 and V is TRBV6-1; 9 bases match TRBD2. CDR1 and CDR2 (germline): MNHNS, SASEGT. J gave up 4 bases and V 4 bases, and 3 bases lay outside the gene matches. The CDR3 runs to 14 residues. CDR3 nucleotide sequence: TGTGCCAGCAGTGTAATAGCGGGAGCAGATACGCAGTATTTT. Its protein is CASSVIAGADTQYF.

V and J are TRBV6-5 and TRBJ1-4; D unclear. The germline V gene has CDR1 MNHEY and CDR2 SVGAGI. The CDR3 runs 14 residues. Trimming cost V 6 bases and J 7 bases, with 15 bases left between them. CDR3 protein: CASRPGRTGEKLFF. The CDR3 DNA follows: TGTGCCAGCAGGCCGGGGAGGACGGGTGAAAAACTGTTTTTT.

The chain combines TRBV2 with TRBJ2-1; TRBD1 matches 8 bases. Germline V gives CDR1 SNHLY, CDR2 FYNNEI. The V segment lost 4 bases and the J segment 0 bases; nucleotides outside the gene matches: 5. The CDR3 loop spans 16 amino acids. CDR3: CASSVGQVFSYNEQFF. CDR3 bases: TGTGCCAGCAGTGTGGGACAGGTATTCTCCTACAATGAGCAGTTCTTC. The variable domain in full, with the rest retrieved from reference TRBV2 and TRBJ2-1, is EPEVTQTPSHQVTQMGQEVILRCVPISNHLYFYWYRQILGQKVEFLVSFYNNEISEKSEIFDDQFSVERPDGSNFTLKIRSTKLEDSAMYFCASSVGQVFSYNEQFFGPGTRLTVL.

The chain carries TRBV28 and TRBJ1-5; TRBD1 agrees at 9 bases. Germline CDR1 and CDR2: MDHEN and SYDVKM. The V and J ends lost 1 base and 3 bases, in that order; junction bases with no gene match: 10. The CDR3 extends over 18 amino acids. The CDR3: CASSLLPPGQGLNQPQHF. Written as DNA, the CDR3 is TGTGCCAGCAGTTTATTGCCTCCGGGACAGGGCCTCAATCAGCCCCAGCATTTT.

DNA of the CDR3: TGTGCCAGCAGCTCCACTCCGGACAGCAGCTACGAGCAGTACTTC. The encoded protein is CASSSTPDSSYEQYF. The V and J genes are TRBV9 and TRBJ2-7; D is perhaps TRBD1 (6 bases). CDR3 length equals 15 residues. Germline V gene lookup returns CDR1 SGDLS and CDR2 YYNGEE. Between the trimmed V and J ends, which lost 4 bases and 3 bases, there was a span of 17 bases.

The gene calls are TRBV7-9 and TRBJ2-6; TRBD1 might be the D (5 bases). The CDR3 is made up of 15 amino acids. Germline-derived CDR1 and CDR2 are SEHNR and FQNEAQ (reference sequence). Trimming stripped 5 bases from V and 0 bases from J, with 8 bases between. The CDR3 spells CASSPRASGANVLTF. In nucleotides, the CDR3 is TGTGCCAGCAGCCCCAGGGCCTCTGGGGCCAACGTCCTGACTTTC.

The rearrangement uses TRBV27 and TRBJ2-4, with a tentative D call TRBD2 (5 bases). In germline, CDR1 is MNHEY, CDR2 SMNVEV (reference sequence). V lost 5 bases, J lost 1 base, and 9 bases lay in between. The CDR3 totals 14 residues. CDR3 region: CASSPEGAKNIQYF. The CDR3 nucleotides read TGTGCCAGCAGTCCAGAGGGTGCCAAAAACATTCAGTACTTC.

CDR3 sequence reads: CASSPDRGLHEQYF. For the CDR3, the DNA is TGTGCCAGCAGTCCGGACAGGGGGTTGCACGAGCAGTACTTC. The V call is TRBV6-1, the J call TRBJ2-7; 10 positions match TRBD1. The germline V gene encodes CDR1 MNHNS and CDR2 SASEGT. The CDR3 sequence is 14 residues long. V was pared by 5 bases and J by 5 bases, with 6 bases of the junction left unmatched.

V gene TRBV28 combines with J gene TRBJ2-3, with 8 bases lining up with TRBD2. The CDR3 length is 17 residues. Germline assignment: CDR1 MDHEN and CDR2 SYDVKM. Unmatched junction bases numbered 14, after V lost 4 bases and J lost 5 bases. CDR3 protein: CASSSAAGGGEKDTQYF. In nucleotides, the CDR3 is TGTGCCAGCAGTTCGGCCGCGGGAGGCGGGGAGAAAGATACGCAGTATTTT.